This passage covers 27 T cell receptor beta chains from one sample sequenced in a study of T cell changes during pregnancy in multiple sclerosis. Produced via immunoSEQ multiplex PCR; TCRdb's table is partial and in-frame only. The repertoire holds under 100,000 clones, with roughly 90% as singletons. The material sequenced was peripheral blood, taken in the first trimester of pregnancy. The receptor source for this set is a female donor in good health, enrolled as a control in a pregnancy study.

The chain carries TRBV18 and TRBJ1-6, with 7 bases aligning to TRBD1. The V gene end was trimmed by 3 bases and the J gene end by 7 bases; junction bases not matched to a gene: 12. Looked up from germline, CDR1 is KGHSH and CDR2 is LQKENI. The CDR3 spans 17 residues. The CDR3 bases are TGTGCCAGCTCACCGCAAGCCGGGACAGAGGCAAATTCACCCCTCCACTTT. It codes for CASSPQAGTEANSPLHF.

The rearrangement uses TRBV5-6 and TRBJ2-7; TRBD1 matches 7 bases. This CDR3 is 14 amino acids long. Germline CDR1 SGHDT, CDR2 YYEEEE. V dropped 2 bases and J dropped 8; count of bases not matched to a gene: 10. The CDR3: CASSLRGPPTQQYF. The CDR3 nucleotides read TGTGCCAGCAGCTTAAGGGGGCCCCCTACCCAGCAGTACTTC.

This chain connects TRBV7-2 to TRBJ1-5, with unresolved D. Germline CDR1 and CDR2: SGHTA and FQGNSA. V lost 5 bases, J lost 4 bases, and 9 bases lay in between. This CDR3 has 13 amino acids. The CDR3 protein is CASSPQANQPQHF. The CDR3 DNA follows: TGTGCCAGCAGCCCCCAGGCAAATCAGCCCCAGCATTTT.

The V gene is TRBV7-9, the J gene TRBJ1-1; 9 bases fit TRBD1. Germline V gives CDR1 SEHNR, CDR2 FQNEAQ (reference sequence). V lost 3 bases to trimming and J lost 5 bases; unmatched junction nucleotides: 10. The CDR3 sequence is 16 residues long. The CDR3, as DNA: TGTGCCAGCAGCTTTTCTTGGACAGGGGATTCGACTGAAGCTTTCTTT. It encodes CASSFSWTGDSTEAFF.

The chain combines TRBV5-1 with TRBJ2-3; a possible D gene is TRBD1 (5 bases). Germline values: CDR1 SGHRS, CDR2 YFSETQ. The CDR3 is 13 residues long. V was pared by 5 bases and J by 9 bases, with 16 bases between. CDR3 sequence reads: CASSATPQETQYF. The CDR3 DNA sequence: TGCGCCAGCAGTGCCACCCCACAGGAAACGCAGTATTTT.

The chain joins TRBV5-1 to TRBJ2-7; D gene unclear. Per the germline V gene, CDR1 is SGHRS and CDR2 is YFSETQ. V was pared by 0 bases and J by 5 bases, with 3 bases between. This CDR3 comprises 11 residues. CDR3 protein: CASSLAHEQYF. The CDR3 DNA is TGCGCCAGCAGCTTGGCTCACGAGCAGTACTTC.

The rearrangement joins TRBV5-1 to TRBJ2-2, with 11 bases that match TRBD2. The CDR3 length is 16 residues. The V gene end was trimmed by 2 bases and the J gene end by 1 base; junction bases not matched to a gene: 1. Germline CDR1 and CDR2: SGHRS and YFSETQ. Here the CDR3 DNA reads TGCGCCAGCAGCTTCCTAGCGGGGGGGAACACCGGGGAGCTGTTTTTT. Its protein product is CASSFLAGGNTGELFF.

This chain joins TRBV2 and TRBJ1-2, with 9 bases fitting TRBD1. This CDR3 is built from 14 residues. The V segment lost 6 bases and the J segment 2 bases; nucleotides outside the gene matches: 4. The germline CDR1 and CDR2 sequences are SNHLY and FYNNEI. The CDR3: CASRQTGGNYGYTF. CDR3 coding DNA: TGTGCCAGCAGACAAACAGGGGGCAACTATGGCTACACCTTC.

The genes are TRBV19 and TRBJ2-1, with D possibly matching TRBD1 (6 bases). The germline CDR1 and CDR2 sequences are LNHDA and SQIVND (reference sequence). Deletions cut 2 bases from V and 7 bases from J, with 12 bases between. The CDR3 extends over 14 amino acids. The CDR3 sequence is CASSINRVRNEQFF. As DNA, the CDR3 is TGTGCCAGTAGTATAAACAGGGTCAGGAATGAGCAGTTCTTC.

CDR3 in DNA: TGTGCTACCTCCTATGGACGGACTGGCGATGGCTACACCTTC. Translated, it gives CATSYGRTGDGYTF. The chain employs TRBV4-2 and TRBJ1-2; D gene unclear. Germline V gene sequence: CDR1 LGHNA, CDR2 YNFKEQ. The CDR3 has 14 amino acids.

This chain uses TRBV7-9 with TRBJ2-1; TRBD1 matches 11 bases. V was clipped by 1 base and J by 7 bases; unmatched bases: 9. The CDR3 runs 17 residues. Germline CDR1 SEHNR, CDR2 FQNEAQ (reference sequence). This chain's CDR3 is CASSLGVTGQGENEQFF. The CDR3 nucleotides are TGTGCCAGCAGCTTAGGGGTAACGGGACAGGGGGAGAATGAGCAGTTCTTC.

The rearrangement links TRBV7-3 to TRBJ1-1, with 12 bases matching TRBD1. The V segment lost 3 bases and the J segment 4 bases; nucleotides outside the gene matches: 9. Germline values: CDR1 SGHTA, CDR2 FQGTGA. CDR3 size: 17 residues. This CDR3 reads CASSLGDRGRGPTEAFF. The CDR3 bases are TGTGCCAGCAGCTTGGGGGACAGGGGGCGAGGTCCCACTGAAGCTTTCTTT.

This chain uses TRBV7-9 with TRBJ1-4; tentative D call: TRBD1 (6 bases). The V gene lost 4 bases and the J gene lost 3 bases, with 9 bases spanning the gap. The CDR3 has 14 residues. The germline gives CDR1 SEHNR, CDR2 FQNEAQ (reference sequence). CDR3 nucleotide sequence: TGTGCCAGCAGCTCTACAGGGTCTAATGAAAAACTGTTTTTT. It yields the protein CASSSTGSNEKLFF.

This sequence joins TRBV28 and TRBJ2-3; possible D gene TRBD2, 5 bases. The germline V gene has CDR1 MDHEN and CDR2 SYDVKM. V was trimmed by 7 bases and J by 4 bases, leaving 18 bases between them. CDR3 length: 15 amino acids. CDR3 DNA: TGTGCCAGCATCGGGCCAAGCCGGAGGTCAGATACGCAGTATTTT. This gives the protein CASIGPSRRSDTQYF.

The rearrangement joins TRBV6-5 to TRBJ2-7; TRBD1 is a possible D gene (6 bases). Germline loops: CDR1 MNHEY, CDR2 SVGAGI. The CDR3 spans 14 residues. Trimming left V 0 bases short and J 2 bases short, with 8 bases between. The CDR3 loop reads CASSYSTGTYEQYF. CDR3 nucleotide sequence: TGTGCCAGCAGTTACTCGACAGGCACCTACGAGCAGTACTTC.

This chain connects TRBV7-9 to TRBJ2-7; the D gene is possibly TRBD2 (6 bases). Germline V gives CDR1 SEHNR, CDR2 FQNEAQ (reference sequence). CDR3 length: 13 residues. V was shortened by 5 bases and J by 1 base, with 9 bases between the two germline ends. In DNA form, the CDR3 reads TGTGCCAGCAGCCCCGGGACTTCCTACGAGCAGTACTTC. Protein sequence: CASSPGTSYEQYF.

V gene TRBV5-5 combines with J gene TRBJ1-2; 8 bases are a match to TRBD1. The CDR3 is 14 amino acids. Germline trimming cut 6 bases from V and 9 bases from J; bases unmatched to any gene: 13. The V gene's germline CDR1 is SGHKS and CDR2 YYEKEE (reference sequence). CDR3 nucleotide sequence: TGTGCCAGCACTGGATGGACAGGGTCGGTTCGCTACACCTTC. This gives the protein CASTGWTGSVRYTF.

The chain has TRBV4-3 and TRBJ1-2, with D unclear. This CDR3 is built from 15 residues. Germline V gene lookup returns CDR1 LGHNA and CDR2 YSLEER. Trimming removed 0 bases from V and 8 bases from J, with 16 bases in between. CDR3 in DNA: TGCGCCAGCAGCCAAGACCCCACGGGGAGCTGGGGCTACACCTTC. Translated: CASSQDPTGSWGYTF.

This clone was counted once. J is TRBJ1-4 and V is TRBV28; D not certain. Trimming pared 6 bases from V and 4 bases from J, leaving 15 bases between. This CDR3 has 15 amino acids. The V gene's germline CDR1 is MDHEN and CDR2 SYDVKM. Here the CDR3 DNA reads TGTGCCAGCAGCTCTCCCGCTAGCCTTAATGAAAAACTGTTTTTT. Translating gives CASSSPASLNEKLFF.

The rearrangement uses TRBV5-4 and TRBJ1-1; D unclear. The CDR3 totals 11 residues. V dropped 4 bases and J dropped 1 base, with 2 bases sitting between them. Looked up from germline, CDR1 is SGHNT and CDR2 is YYREEE (reference sequence). CDR3 DNA sequence: TGTGCCAGCAGCCAGAACACTGAAGCTTTCTTT. Translated, it gives CASSQNTEAFF.

The V gene is TRBV29-1, the J gene TRBJ1-1; TRBD1 might be the D (5 bases). Germline V lookup: CDR1 SQVTM, CDR2 ANQGSEA. The V end was cut by 7 bases, the J end by 1 base, with 13 bases between. The CDR3 is 13 residues long. For the CDR3, the DNA is TGCAGCGCTGCGGGACTCCCGAACACTGAAGCTTTCTTT. Its translation is CSAAGLPNTEAFF. Supplemented by reference TRBV29-1 and TRBJ1-1, the full variable domain reads SAVISQKPSRDICQRGTSLTIQCQVDSQVTMMFWYRQQPGQSLTLIATANQGSEATYESGFVIDKFPISRPNLTFSTLTVSNMSPEDSSIYLCSAAGLPNTEAFFGQGTRLTVV.

The J gene is TRBJ1-6, the V gene TRBV7-2; D uncertain. This CDR3 has 14 residues. The V gene lost 1 base and the J gene lost 9 bases, with 10 bases spanning the gap. Germline V CDR1 and CDR2: SGHTA, FQGNSA. The CDR3 loop reads CASSLGVTTSPLHF. The CDR3 DNA follows: TGTGCCAGCAGCTTAGGGGTTACTACTTCACCCCTCCACTTT.

The gene calls are TRBV5-1 and TRBJ1-5; tentatively, D is TRBD1 (6 bases). CDR3 length: 16 residues. Germline V gene data show CDR1 as SGHRS and CDR2 as YFSETQ. V shed 0 bases and J shed 3 bases, with 13 bases lying between them. CDR3 sequence (DNA): TGCGCCAGCAGCTTGGGGCCTCAGGGGACCAATCAGCCCCAGCATTTT. It translates to CASSLGPQGTNQPQHF.

The V call is TRBV28, the J call TRBJ1-5; D is possibly TRBD1 (5 bases). V gave up 4 bases and J gave up 2 bases, with 12 bases separating them. The CDR3 runs 15 residues. Germline V lookup: CDR1 MDHEN, CDR2 SYDVKM. CDR3 DNA: TGTGCCAGCAGTTGGGGCAGGCTTCGCAATCAGCCCCAGCATTTT. It yields the protein CASSWGRLRNQPQHF. The full variable domain, in which reference TRBV28 and TRBJ1-5 provide the parts outside the CDR3, is DVKVTQSSRYLVKRTGEKVFLECVQDMDHENMFWYRQDPGLGLRLIYFSYDVKMKEKGDIPEGYSVSREKKERFSLILESASTNQTSMYLCASSWGRLRNQPQHFGDGTRLSIL.

The CDR3 DNA sequence: TGCGCCAGCAGCCCCTTGGGGAGACCTTCTAGCACAGATACGCAGTATTTT. Its protein is CASSPLGRPSSTDTQYF. The genes are TRBV4-1 and TRBJ2-3; D is perhaps TRBD2 (5 bases). CDR3 length: 17 amino acids. V was cut by 4 bases and J by 0 bases, with 17 bases left in between. The germline CDR1 and CDR2 sequences are MGHRA and YSYEKL.

This chain uses TRBV13 with TRBJ1-1; D is ambiguous. Trimming left V 5 bases short and J 8 bases short, with 12 bases between. The CDR3 is 12 amino acids. The V gene's germline CDR1 is PRHDT and CDR2 FYEKMQ (reference sequence). Written as DNA, the CDR3 is TGTGCCAGCAGCCACCGGCGGGGAGAAGCTTTCTTT. It is translated as CASSHRRGEAFF.

This sequence joins TRBV4-3 and TRBJ2-3, with 9 bases lining up with TRBD2. V was clipped by 0 bases and J by 3 bases; unmatched bases: 10. Looked up from germline, CDR1 is LGHNA and CDR2 is YSLEER. The CDR3 contains 18 residues. The CDR3 DNA sequence: TGCGCCAGCAGCCAAGATATGGCTAGCGGGATGGGTACAGATACGCAGTATTTT. This sequence encodes CASSQDMASGMGTDTQYF.